The rows below give T cell receptor beta chains drawn from one sample of a study of early T cells in non-severe SARS-CoV-2 infection. TCRdb reprocessed the 5' RACE reads via MiXCR and lists one record per CDR3 protein. The table records about 44,000 distinct CDR3 sequences, roughly 23% of them present only once. The sequencing here drew on whole blood, taken at baseline. All receptors come from an adult who was a healthcare worker with PCR-confirmed SARS-CoV-2 infection or an uninfected control (not recorded which). CDR3s include the opening cysteine and the closing phenylalanine or tryptophan. A D gene is named only where the DNA matches it firmly. Size values are once, few and many counts, or a class for expanded clones, and some rows have none.

V gene: TRBV19
J gene: TRBJ2-1
D gene: TRBD1
clone size: -
CDR3 protein: CASSTGTEYNEQFF
CDR3 DNA: TGTGCCAGTAGTACCGGGACAGAGTACAATGAGCAGTTCTTC

V gene: TRBV5-1
J gene: TRBJ2-5
D gene: -
clone size: -
CDR3 protein: CASSLVGIETQYF
CDR3 DNA: TGCGCCAGCAGCTTGGTTGGGATAGAGACCCAGTACTTC

V gene: TRBV2
J gene: TRBJ2-1
D gene: -
clone size: -
CDR3 protein: CAIRRWGGRNEQFF
CDR3 DNA: TGTGCCATACGACGGTGGGGGGGCCGCAATGAGCAGTTCTTC

V gene: TRBV12-3/TRBV12-4
J gene: TRBJ2-7
D gene: TRBD1
clone size: few
CDR3 protein: CASSGTARGEQYF
CDR3 DNA: TGTGCCAGCAGTGGGACAGCTCGGGGCGAGCAGTACTTC

V gene: TRBV11-2
J gene: TRBJ2-2
D gene: -
clone size: few
CDR3 protein: CASSLRFGNTGELFF
CDR3 DNA: TGTGCCAGCAGCTTACGGTTCGGGAACACCGGGGAGCTGTTTTTT

V gene: TRBV12-3/TRBV12-4
J gene: TRBJ1-1
D gene: -
clone size: -
CDR3 protein: CASSFYSGRAKSTEAFF
CDR3 DNA: TGTGCCAGCAGTTTCTATTCGGGCAGGGCAAAATCCACTGAAGCTTTCTTT

V gene: TRBV20-1
J gene: TRBJ2-5
D gene: -
clone size: medium-sized
CDR3 protein: CSARDYMRKETQYF
CDR3 DNA: TGCAGTGCTAGAGATTATATGAGAAAAGAGACCCAGTACTTC

V gene: TRBV10-2
J gene: TRBJ1-1
D gene: -
clone size: few
CDR3 protein: CASSESLGADEAFF
CDR3 DNA: TGCGCCAGCAGTGAGTCCCTGGGGGCGGATGAAGCTTTCTTT

V gene: TRBV9
J gene: TRBJ2-2
D gene: TRBD2
clone size: -
CDR3 protein: CASSPEGLADGELFF
CDR3 DNA: TGTGCCAGCAGCCCCGAGGGACTAGCCGACGGGGAGCTGTTTTTT

V gene: TRBV19
J gene: TRBJ1-2
D gene: -
clone size: -
CDR3 protein: CASSPRGDGYGYTF
CDR3 DNA: TGTGCCAGTAGTCCCAGGGGCGATGGCTATGGCTACACCTTC

V gene: TRBV5-1
J gene: TRBJ1-2
D gene: TRBD1
clone size: -
CDR3 protein: CASSFTSLGQGFYGYTF
CDR3 DNA: TGCGCCAGCAGCTTCACCTCTTTAGGACAGGGCTTCTATGGCTACACCTTC

V gene: TRBV6-6
J gene: TRBJ1-6
D gene: -
clone size: -
CDR3 protein: CASSRQLSPLHF
CDR3 DNA: TGTGCCAGCAGCCGCCAGTTGTCACCCCTCCACTTT

V gene: TRBV20-1
J gene: TRBJ2-1
D gene: -
clone size: -
CDR3 protein: CSALPLEIPRQIISYNEQFF
CDR3 DNA: TGCAGTGCTCTACCACTAGAGATCCCCCGACAGATAATCTCCTACAATGAGCAGTTCTTC

V gene: TRBV20-1
J gene: TRBJ2-5
D gene: TRBD1
clone size: few
CDR3 protein: CSVDRDRETQYF
CDR3 DNA: TGCAGTGTGGACAGGGATAGAGAGACCCAGTACTTC

V gene: TRBV5-5
J gene: TRBJ2-7
D gene: TRBD1
clone size: few
CDR3 protein: CASSLLDRGSYYEQYF
CDR3 DNA: TGTGCCAGCAGCTTGTTGGACAGGGGGTCCTATTACGAGCAGTACTTC

V gene: TRBV29-1
J gene: TRBJ2-3
D gene: TRBD1
clone size: -
CDR3 protein: CSVELSQGADTQYF
CDR3 DNA: TGCAGCGTTGAACTTTCACAGGGGGCAGATACGCAGTATTTT

V gene: TRBV7-2
J gene: TRBJ2-3
D gene: TRBD1
clone size: -
CDR3 protein: CASSSGAQGGTDTQYF
CDR3 DNA: TGTGCCAGCAGCTCGGGGGCACAGGGGGGCACAGATACGCAGTATTTT

V gene: TRBV20-1
J gene: TRBJ2-5
D gene: TRBD2
clone size: -
CDR3 protein: CSARTLAGGQETQYF
CDR3 DNA: TGCAGTGCTAGAACTCTAGCGGGGGGCCAAGAGACCCAGTACTTC

V gene: TRBV12-3/TRBV12-4
J gene: TRBJ1-1
D gene: -
clone size: few
CDR3 protein: CASSFQNTEAFF
CDR3 DNA: TGTGCCAGCAGTTTCCAGAACACTGAAGCTTTCTTT

V gene: TRBV6-2/TRBV6-3
J gene: TRBJ2-3
D gene: -
clone size: few
CDR3 protein: CASSRGLDTQYF
CDR3 DNA: TGTGCCAGCAGTCGAGGGTTGGATACGCAGTATTTT

V gene: TRBV12-3/TRBV12-4
J gene: TRBJ1-2
D gene: TRBD1
clone size: -
CDR3 protein: CASSPRGSYGYTF
CDR3 DNA: TGTGCCAGCAGCCCCAGGGGGAGCTATGGCTACACCTTC

V gene: TRBV7-2
J gene: TRBJ2-5
D gene: -
clone size: -
CDR3 protein: CASSLAGPQETQYF
CDR3 DNA: TGTGCCAGCAGCTTAGCGGGACCCCAAGAGACCCAGTACTTC

V gene: TRBV4-1
J gene: TRBJ1-6
D gene: TRBD1
clone size: -
CDR3 protein: CASSHPRTGTTYNSPLHF
CDR3 DNA: TGCGCCAGCAGCCACCCCCGGACAGGGACGACTTATAATTCACCCCTCCACTTT

V gene: TRBV3-1
J gene: TRBJ2-7
D gene: TRBD1
clone size: -
CDR3 protein: CASSRGQGIAYEQYF
CDR3 DNA: TGTGCCAGCAGCCGCGGACAGGGGATAGCCTACGAGCAGTACTTC

V gene: TRBV5-6
J gene: TRBJ1-1
D gene: -
clone size: many
CDR3 protein: CASSLLLFSGGFAMNTEAFF
CDR3 DNA: TGTGCCAGCAGCTTGTTGTTGTTCAGTGGGGGTTTCGCCATGAACACTGAAGCTTTCTTT

V gene: TRBV5-1
J gene: TRBJ1-1
D gene: TRBD1
clone size: few
CDR3 protein: CASSIGDRRQNTEAFF
CDR3 DNA: TGCGCCAGCAGCATTGGGGACAGGAGACAGAACACTGAAGCTTTCTTT

V gene: TRBV19
J gene: TRBJ1-2
D gene: -
clone size: -
CDR3 protein: CASSIDRSSAGYTF
CDR3 DNA: TGTGCCAGTAGTATAGATCGGTCCAGCGCTGGCTACACCTTC

V gene: TRBV6-6
J gene: TRBJ1-3
D gene: -
clone size: -
CDR3 protein: CAAKNTGNTIYF
CDR3 DNA: TGTGCCGCCAAAAACACTGGAAACACCATATATTTT

V gene: TRBV12-5
J gene: TRBJ1-1
D gene: TRBD1
clone size: -
CDR3 protein: CASGLQGQLSIAEAFF
CDR3 DNA: TGTGCTAGTGGTTTGCAGGGACAGCTTAGTATAGCTGAAGCTTTCTTT

V gene: TRBV20-1
J gene: TRBJ2-7
D gene: -
clone size: -
CDR3 protein: CSARGLQGKSHEQYF
CDR3 DNA: TGCAGTGCTAGAGGGCTACAGGGAAAATCCCACGAGCAGTACTTC

V gene: TRBV19
J gene: TRBJ2-1
D gene: -
clone size: few
CDR3 protein: CASSSYNEQFF
CDR3 DNA: TGTGCCAGTAGTTCTTACAATGAGCAGTTCTTC

V gene: TRBV6-6
J gene: TRBJ1-3
D gene: -
clone size: few
CDR3 protein: CASSYSDGLSENTIYF
CDR3 DNA: TGTGCCAGCAGTTACTCTGACGGGCTAAGTGAAAACACCATATATTTT

V gene: TRBV13
J gene: TRBJ2-5
D gene: TRBD2
clone size: many
CDR3 protein: CASSSEASGEKETQYF
CDR3 DNA: TGTGCCAGCAGCTCCGAGGCTAGCGGGGAAAAAGAGACCCAGTACTTC

V gene: TRBV30
J gene: TRBJ1-2
D gene: -
clone size: many
CDR3 protein: CAWSVGIGYGYTF
CDR3 DNA: TGTGCCTGGAGTGTAGGGATTGGATATGGCTACACCTTC

V gene: TRBV20-1
J gene: TRBJ2-3
D gene: TRBD2
clone size: -
CDR3 protein: CSARGPSGGTDTQYF
CDR3 DNA: TGCAGTGCTAGAGGTCCCAGCGGGGGGACAGATACGCAGTATTTT

V gene: TRBV12-5
J gene: TRBJ2-2
D gene: TRBD1
clone size: once
CDR3 protein: CASGTTGTGAGELFF
CDR3 DNA: TGTGCTAGTGGGACGACCGGGACAGGGGCCGGGGAGCTGTTTTTT